A selection of T cell receptor beta chains follows, all from one sample in a study of blood T cells in healthy people across ages. In TCRdb, the 5' RACE reads were re-called with MiXCR into one record per CDR3 protein. The sample has about 1 million distinct CDR3 sequences, over 35% seen once; the top ten hold about 19%. Sequenced material: blood. The receptors were gathered from a woman aged 60-70 years in good health. Each CDR3 is given with its conserved first and last residue. Each record gives: D gene, V gene, J gene, clone size, CDR3 DNA, CDR3 protein. D genes are given only for firm matches. Size is omitted from some rows. Given values are once, few, many or a class for expanded clones.

D gene: -
V gene: TRBV4-2
J gene: TRBJ2-2
clone size: -
CDR3 DNA: TGTGCCAGCAGAACTTCGGCGGGGCCCGACACCGGGGAGCTGTTTTTT
CDR3 protein: CASRTSAGPDTGELFF

D gene: -
V gene: TRBV21-1
J gene: TRBJ1-1
clone size: once
CDR3 DNA: TGTGCCAGCACCAGAGGTGACACTGTCACTGAAGCTTTCTTT
CDR3 protein: CASTRGDTVTEAFF

D gene: -
V gene: TRBV3-1
J gene: TRBJ2-7
clone size: few
CDR3 DNA: TGTGCCAGCAGCCAAGATGCGAGGCTCGAGCAGTACTTC
CDR3 protein: CASSQDARLEQYF

D gene: TRBD2
V gene: TRBV4-2
J gene: TRBJ2-5
clone size: few
CDR3 DNA: TGTGCCAGCAGCCAAGATCGACTAGCGGGAGCGGTTTGGGAGACCCAGTACTTC
CDR3 protein: CASSQDRLAGAVWETQYF

D gene: -
V gene: TRBV15
J gene: TRBJ2-6
clone size: many
CDR3 DNA: TGTGCCACCAGCAGAGGGGCAGGCCTATTACGGATCTCTGGGGCCAACGTCCTGACTTTC
CDR3 protein: CATSRGAGLLRISGANVLTF

D gene: -
V gene: TRBV20-1
J gene: TRBJ2-4
clone size: -
CDR3 DNA: TGCAGTGCTAGGTGGGCTAGTAAAAACATTCAGTACTTC
CDR3 protein: CSARWASKNIQYF

D gene: -
V gene: TRBV27
J gene: TRBJ2-5
clone size: -
CDR3 DNA: TGTGCCAGCAGTTTCGTGGGTAATGAGCAGTACTTC
CDR3 protein: CASSFVGNEQYF

D gene: -
V gene: TRBV18
J gene: TRBJ2-5
clone size: many
CDR3 DNA: TGTGCCAGCTCACCGCGGCGGGAGACCCAGTACTTC
CDR3 protein: CASSPRRETQYF

D gene: TRBD2
V gene: TRBV6-1
J gene: TRBJ2-5
clone size: -
CDR3 DNA: TGTGCCAGCAGTGTCCTAGCGGGAGAGGTCTCGGTGCAGTACTTC
CDR3 protein: CASSVLAGEVSVQYF

D gene: -
V gene: TRBV24-1
J gene: TRBJ2-3
clone size: few
CDR3 DNA: TGTGCCACCAGTGATCGAGGCGACTCCGGTAGAGATACGCAGTATTTT
CDR3 protein: CATSDRGDSGRDTQYF

D gene: -
V gene: TRBV6-1
J gene: TRBJ2-5
clone size: -
CDR3 DNA: TGTGCCAGCAGTTCCCTTCGGGGGACCAATGAGCAGTACTTC
CDR3 protein: CASSSLRGTNEQYF

D gene: -
V gene: TRBV6-5
J gene: TRBJ1-6
clone size: few
CDR3 DNA: TGTGCCAGCAGTTATGGGACGTCCAATTCACCCCTCCACTTT
CDR3 protein: CASSYGTSNSPLHF

D gene: -
V gene: TRBV10-3
J gene: TRBJ2-7
clone size: few
CDR3 DNA: TGTGCCATCAGTCCGCGCAGGCGTGAGCAGTACTTC
CDR3 protein: CAISPRRREQYF

D gene: -
V gene: TRBV9
J gene: TRBJ2-1
clone size: -
CDR3 DNA: TGTGCCAGCAGCGGAAGGTCGGGAGAGGTCTACAACAATGAGCAGTTCTTC
CDR3 protein: CASSGRSGEVYNNEQFF